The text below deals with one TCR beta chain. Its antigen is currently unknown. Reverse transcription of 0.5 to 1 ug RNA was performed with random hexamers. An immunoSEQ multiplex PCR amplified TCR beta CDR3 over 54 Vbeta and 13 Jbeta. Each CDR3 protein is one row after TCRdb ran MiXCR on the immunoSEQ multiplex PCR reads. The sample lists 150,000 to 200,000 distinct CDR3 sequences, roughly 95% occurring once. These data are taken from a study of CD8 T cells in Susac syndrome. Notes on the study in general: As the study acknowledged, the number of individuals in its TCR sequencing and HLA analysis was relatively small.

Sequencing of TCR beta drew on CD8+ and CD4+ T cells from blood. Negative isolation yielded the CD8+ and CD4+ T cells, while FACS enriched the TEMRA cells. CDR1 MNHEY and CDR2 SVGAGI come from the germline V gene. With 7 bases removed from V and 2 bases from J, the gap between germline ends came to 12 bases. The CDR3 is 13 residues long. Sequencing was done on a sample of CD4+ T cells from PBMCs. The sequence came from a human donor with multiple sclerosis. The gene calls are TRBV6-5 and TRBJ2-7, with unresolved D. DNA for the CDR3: TGTGCCAGCACCTCCTCGGCCACCTACGAGCAGTACTTC. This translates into CASTSSATYEQYF.